This T cell receptor (beta chain) was sequenced during a study of blood T cell repertoires in COVID-19 (dated by TCRdb to about 2020). Background for the entire study: Samples from collaborators originated in the United States, Italy and Spain and spanned both the acute and convalescent phases of COVID-19. Subjects who had been exposed to COVID-19, were actively infected with it, or had recovered from it provided the deeply sampled blood TCRbeta repertoires that made up the dataset. Samples were obtained from the ongoing ImmuneRACE study (first 160 participants) and from about 1,300 subjects provided by 6 global collaborators. The prospective study material was composed of cDNA or gDNA derived from T cells, B-cell-depleted T cells, or PBMCs. Where available, HLA class I and class II types were obtained from metadata supplied by the sample provider rather than from assay-based typing. Nearly every sample came with metadata listing a de-identified subject ID, COVID-19 status, age in years and sex. The repertoires were made available in a free public database intended to serve as a resource for research on the immune response to SARS-CoV-2. Here is what the overall study found, with its caveats: Clinical and demographic metadata were provided uncurated, with the amount varying by source and participant.

Of note for this clone: What this receptor recognizes is not known. Base qualities are missing; no much larger clone stands one base away.

From the germline V gene, CDR1 is MNHEY and CDR2 is SVGAGI. The CDR3, cysteine through phenylalanine, is 14 amino acids long. Only the CDR3 region is kept as DNA, spanning 42 bases read in frame from base 1. Trimming removed 3 bases from V and 0 bases from J, leaving 8 bases between the germline ends. Participants in the prospective study were enrolled through a virtual design, were aged roughly 18 to 100 years, and lived in about two dozen United States geographic areas. In the prospective study, participants were assigned to cohorts based on the clinical history participants reported in a screening survey and a study questionnaire. Exposed participants had been in contact, within 2 weeks of entering the study, with a person who had a PCR-confirmed or clinician-diagnosed case of COVID-19. Mobile phlebotomists in the prospective study collected whole blood, serum and a nasopharyngeal or oropharyngeal swab from every participant. Additional blood draws and questionnaires over an approximately 2-month period could optionally be provided by prospective study participants. Before DNA extraction, prospective study blood samples were shipped either frozen or at room temperature.

The immunoSEQ Assay, a bias-controlled multiplex PCR, was used to amplify TCRbeta CDR3 regions from genomic DNA. Regarding the original processing steps: The number of nucleated cells in each sample was estimated by amplification of reference gene primers within the assay. To quantify the absolute abundance of each unique TCRbeta CDR3 rearrangement, sequence reads were collapsed and filtered. Productive Simpson clonality was computed per sample as the square root of Simpson's diversity index over productive rearrangements. TCRdb obtained this table from immuneACCESS and retained in-frame rearrangements with V and J assigned. These tables miss some clones; where compared with another copy, unresolved V genes account for less than half of the shortfall, and the remainder is unexplained. Clone size and the V and J calls come from that table; the DNA yielded D and trimming. The sample contains 350,000 to 400,000 clones, approximately 89% of them found a single time. Of the sample, about 0.86% falls within the top ten clones.

The sequenced sample was PBMCs or T cells enriched from blood (not recorded which). The V and J segments used are TRBV6-5 and TRBJ1-1; matching of 6 bases hints at TRBD1 as the D gene. The sequence came from a middle-aged woman who had been exposed to COVID-19. The DNA sequence reads TGTGCCAGCAGTTATCAGGGGTTGAACACTGAAGCTTTCTTT. Its translation is CASSYQGLNTEAFF.